The 3 T cell receptor beta chains given below trace back to one sample, sequenced in a study of cytomegalovirus exposure and HLA in healthy donors. Profiling relied on immunoSEQ multiplex PCR, and the TCRdb table lists in-frame clones only, not all of them. The sample holds around 400,000 clones; roughly 90% are singletons and the top ten take 0.83%. Material: PBMCs. The receptors derive from a woman between 18 and 30 years old in good health and CMV-seronegative.

This sequence joins TRBV5-6 and TRBJ2-7, with 12 bases lining up with TRBD1. J was trimmed by 6 bases and V by 3 bases; bases with no gene match: 10. Germline CDR1 is SGHDT and CDR2 is YYEEEE. CDR3 size: 16 residues. CDR3 region: CASSSRDRGLRGEQYF. The CDR3, as DNA: TGTGCCAGCAGCTCGAGGGACAGGGGGCTTCGTGGCGAGCAGTACTTC.

V gene TRBV30 combines with J gene TRBJ2-7; the D gene is possibly TRBD2 (5 bases). V gave up 2 bases and J gave up 2 bases, with 28 bases separating them. CDR3 length equals 19 residues. Germline V CDR1 and CDR2: GTSNPN, SVGIG (reference sequence). The CDR3 region has the DNA TGTGCCTGGAGTTCTCAACGATCGGGAATTATAGTTTCGGCCTACGAGCAGTACTTC. Protein sequence: CAWSSQRSGIIVSAYEQYF.

This CDR3 reads CASSLRGNEQYF. The CDR3 region has the DNA TGTGCCAGCAGTTTGCGGGGGAACGAGCAGTACTTC. This chain joins TRBV28 and TRBJ2-7, with 7 bases identical to TRBD2. The CDR3 runs to 12 residues. Germline-derived CDR1 and CDR2 are MDHEN and SYDVKM. Trimming removed 3 bases from V and 5 bases from J; junction bases left unmatched: 1.